This entry is about one T cell receptor beta chain. The clone's antigen remains unknown. Base-call qualities are not available, and no considerably larger clone is one nucleotide away. These data originate in a study of lymphopenia after photon versus proton radiotherapy (dated by TCRdb to the late 2010s). As for the study more broadly: The immunological effects of photon versus proton radiation therapy were compared in patients with gastrointestinal tumors who developed high-grade lymphopenia. The cohort comprised 15 to 20 patients with gastrointestinal tumors who received either photon or proton therapy and then developed lymphopenia. The study was designed to characterize how the impact on the immune system differs between the two radiation modalities.

Summary of the overall study and its limitations: The survival association was examined only in patients who died, and the authors described better survival with proton therapy as a possibility, not as a demonstrated result. During treatment, patients who received photon therapy lost naive T cells and TCR diversity and gained effector/memory populations, whereas patients who received proton therapy remained relatively stable. Across the cohort, an inverse correlation was found between a larger post-nadir drop in TCR diversity and overall survival time among patients who died. After the lymphocyte count nadir, oligoclonal expansion, especially of CD8+ Temra cells, was observed in photon-treated repertoires, and the drop in diversity was driven by this expansion.

The CDR3 has 17 amino acids, counting the end cysteine and phenylalanine. The entry retains the CDR3 DNA only, 51 bases that are in frame from base 1. As encoded in the germline V gene, CDR1 is SGHTA while CDR2 is FQGNSA. Clipping removes 1 base from V and 6 bases from J, with 9 as the unmatched junction base count. Libraries were built with the immunoSEQ multiplex PCR assay. T cell repertoires were profiled by deep sequencing of rearranged TCR beta loci, alongside multiparametric flow cytometry. TCRdb limited this immuneACCESS table to in-frame rearrangements with V and J called. A share of clones is missing; checked studies link under half to unresolved V genes, and the rest is unexplained. This sample lists about 160,000 clones; about 85% were detected once. The ten largest make up around 4.5% of the sample.

The TCR was taken from a man in his forties or fifties with gastric cancer. Sequenced material: peripheral blood, taken from a patient treated with photon-based radiotherapy. Here the chain combines TRBV7-2 and TRBJ2-5; TRBD2 fits 12 bases in the junction. The bases read TGTGCCAGCAGCTTAGAGATTCTAGCGGGAGGGGTACAGACCCAGTACTTC. The translation is CASSLEILAGGVQTQYF.